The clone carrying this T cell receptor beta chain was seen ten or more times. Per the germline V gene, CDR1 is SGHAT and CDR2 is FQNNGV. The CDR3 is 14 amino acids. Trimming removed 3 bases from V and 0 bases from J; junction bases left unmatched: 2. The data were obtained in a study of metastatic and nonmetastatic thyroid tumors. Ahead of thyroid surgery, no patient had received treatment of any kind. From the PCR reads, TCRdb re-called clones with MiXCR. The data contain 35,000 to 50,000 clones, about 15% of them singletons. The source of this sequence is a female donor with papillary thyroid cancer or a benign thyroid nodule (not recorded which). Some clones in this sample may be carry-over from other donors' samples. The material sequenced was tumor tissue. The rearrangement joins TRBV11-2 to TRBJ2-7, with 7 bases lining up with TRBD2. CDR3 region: CASSLGGSSYEQYF. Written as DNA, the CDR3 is TGTGCCAGCAGCTTGGGCGGGAGCTCCTACGAGCAGTACTTC.